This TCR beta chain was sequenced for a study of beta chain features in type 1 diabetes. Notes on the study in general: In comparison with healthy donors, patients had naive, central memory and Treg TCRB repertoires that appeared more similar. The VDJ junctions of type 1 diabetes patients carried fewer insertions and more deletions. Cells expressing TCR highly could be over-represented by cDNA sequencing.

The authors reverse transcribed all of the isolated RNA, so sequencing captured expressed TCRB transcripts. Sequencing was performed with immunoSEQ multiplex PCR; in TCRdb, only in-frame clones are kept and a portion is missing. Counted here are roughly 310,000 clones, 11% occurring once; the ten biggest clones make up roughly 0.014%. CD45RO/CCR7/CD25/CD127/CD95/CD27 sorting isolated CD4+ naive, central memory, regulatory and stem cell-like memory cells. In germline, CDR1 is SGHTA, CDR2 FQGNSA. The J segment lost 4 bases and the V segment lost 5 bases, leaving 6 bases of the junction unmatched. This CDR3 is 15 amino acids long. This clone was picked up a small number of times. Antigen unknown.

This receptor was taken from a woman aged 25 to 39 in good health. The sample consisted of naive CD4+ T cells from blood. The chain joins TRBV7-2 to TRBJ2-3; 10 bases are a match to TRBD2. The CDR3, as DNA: TGTGCCAGCAGCCCTAGCGGGAGTCTCCCAGATACGCAGTATTTT. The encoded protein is CASSPSGSLPDTQYF.